Following are 16 T cell receptor beta chains from one sample sequenced in a study of shared clonotypes between healthy human individuals. TCRdb's copy holds only in-frame clones and misses some; the assay was immunoSEQ multiplex PCR. The table has approximately 1.1 million clones, around three quarters seen once; the top ten hold 0.4% to 0.55%. The source material was memory CD4+ T cells from PBMCs. Subset noted: CD45RA-negative fraction. The receptor source for this set is a man younger than 35 in good health. Some clones in this sample may be carry-over from other donors' samples.

The gene calls are TRBV6-5 and TRBJ2-1; tentatively, D is TRBD1 (6 bases). Germline CDR1 and CDR2: MNHEY and SVGAGI. The CDR3 contains 14 residues. With 0 bases removed from V and 9 bases from J, the gap between germline ends came to 12 bases. This chain's CDR3 is CASSYSQGIAEQFF. DNA of the CDR3: TGTGCCAGCAGTTACTCACAGGGAATCGCTGAGCAGTTCTTC.

This chain uses TRBV6-5 with TRBJ2-1; 14 nucleotides agree with TRBD2. Germline V lookup: CDR1 MNHEY, CDR2 SVGAGI. Trimming took 5 bases from V and 9 from J; bases not matched to a gene: 6. The CDR3 consists of 15 residues. The CDR3 here is CASSPTGTSGSEQFF. For the CDR3, the DNA is TGTGCCAGCAGTCCAACCGGGACTAGCGGGAGTGAGCAGTTCTTC.

In this sample, this clone turned up many times. This sample also contains other DNA sequences that code for the same CDR3. The chain recombines TRBV29-1 with TRBJ1-1; possibly TRBD1 for D (5 bases). The CDR3 spans 13 residues. Trimming pared 0 bases from V and 1 base from J, leaving 6 bases between. Germline assignment: CDR1 SQVTM and CDR2 ANQGSEA. The CDR3 nucleotides are TGCAGCGTTGAAGATCAGGGGAACACTGAAGCTTTCTTT. This sequence encodes CSVEDQGNTEAFF.

CDR3 sequence: CASSLDRAAGNIQYF. The CDR3 DNA is TGTGCCAGCAGCTTAGACAGGGCAGCCGGAAACATTCAGTACTTC. This chain links TRBV7-2 with TRBJ2-4, with a possible D match to TRBD1 (6 bases). Per the germline V gene, CDR1 is SGHTA and CDR2 is FQGNSA. There are 15 residues in the CDR3. The V gene lost 1 base and the J gene lost 6 bases, with 13 bases spanning the gap.

The V gene is TRBV11-2, the J gene TRBJ2-2, with 7 bases identical to TRBD2. CDR3 size: 19 residues. The ends lost 5 bases at V and 3 bases at J; junction bases unmatched: 18. From germline, CDR1 is SGHAT and CDR2 FQNNGV. CDR3 sequence: CASSPNLFSLADHTGELFF. The DNA for the CDR3 is TGTGCCAGCAGCCCTAACCTTTTCAGTCTAGCGGACCACACCGGGGAGCTGTTTTTT.

Many counts were recorded for this clone. CDR3 residues: CASSDPGLGAFF. The CDR3 bases are TGTGCCAGCAGTGATCCGGGCTTAGGAGCTTTCTTT. The chain uses TRBV6-1 and TRBJ1-1, with D unresolved. The germline gives CDR1 MNHNS, CDR2 SASEGT. V dropped 3 bases and J dropped 10 bases, with 12 bases sitting between them. This CDR3 spans 12 amino acids.

This clone has more than one count but fewer than ten. V usage is TRBV2 and J usage is TRBJ2-7; D is unresolved. Trimming removed 6 bases from V and 3 bases from J, with 3 bases in between. Germline V gene data show CDR1 as SNHLY and CDR2 as FYNNEI. CDR3 length: 10 residues. CDR3 protein: CASSRYEQYF. As DNA, the CDR3 is TGTGCCAGCAGCCGCTACGAGCAGTACTTC.

CDR3 nucleotides: TGTGCCAGCAGCCGGAGACTAGCGGGTGCCTACAATGAGCAGTTCTTC. Protein: CASSRRLAGAYNEQFF. The rearrangement joins TRBV11-3 to TRBJ2-1; TRBD2 agrees at 10 bases. Per the germline V gene, CDR1 is SGHNT and CDR2 is YENEEA. The CDR3 extends over 16 amino acids. J lost 2 bases, V lost 5 bases, and 6 bases had no gene match.

This clone appeared once. The sample carries other DNA sequences with the same CDR3. V gene TRBV6-1 combines with J gene TRBJ2-3, with D possibly TRBD2 on 6 matching bases. The length of the CDR3 is 15 residues. Germline assignment: CDR1 MNHNS and CDR2 SASEGT. V gave up 5 bases and J gave up 0 bases, with 12 bases separating them. CDR3 sequence reads: CASSRSGTSTDTQYF. The CDR3 DNA reads TGTGCCAGCAGTCGTAGCGGCACTAGCACAGATACGCAGTATTTT.

V gene TRBV29-1 combines with J gene TRBJ2-7, with D hard to call. The CDR3 is made up of 12 amino acids. The V and J ends lost 7 bases and 4 bases respectively, with 14 bases between them. CDR1 and CDR2 from the germline V gene are SQVTM and ANQGSEA. CDR3 nucleotide sequence: TGCAGCGGTGGTCGGACGGTGTACGAGCAGTACTTC. Residues: CSGGRTVYEQYF.

The rearrangement joins TRBV7-3 to TRBJ2-7, with 11 bases fitting TRBD2. Germline values: CDR1 SGHTA, CDR2 FQGTGA. Trimming took 5 bases from V and 2 from J; bases not matched to a gene: 5. The CDR3 is made up of 15 amino acids. CDR3 bases: TGTGCCAGCAGCCCTAGCGGGAGGATGCCCTACGAGCAGTACTTC. This codes for CASSPSGRMPYEQYF.

The chain links TRBV6-4 to TRBJ2-3, with 10 bases aligning to TRBD1. From germline, CDR1 is MRHNA and CDR2 SNTAGT. This CDR3 spans 15 amino acids. With 5 bases clipped from V and 6 bases from J, the junction kept 8 bases outside the gene matches. In DNA, the CDR3 is TGTGCCAGCAGTTCTTCCGGGACAGGGGAGGATACGCAGTATTTT. It is translated as CASSSSGTGEDTQYF.

About this clone: Distinct nucleotide sequences in the sample also encode this CDR3. The V call is TRBV9, the J call TRBJ1-5; TRBD1 agrees at 9 bases. The V segment lost 0 bases and the J segment 4 bases; nucleotides outside the gene matches: 2. This CDR3 contains 15 residues. Looked up from germline, CDR1 is SGDLS and CDR2 is YYNGEE. Here the CDR3 DNA reads TGTGCCAGCAGCGTAGGGGGACAGGGAAATCAGCCCCAGCATTTT. It encodes CASSVGGQGNQPQHF.

This clone has at least ten counts. CDR3: CATSRGLAGWGYEQYF. DNA of the CDR3: TGTGCCACCAGCAGAGGACTAGCCGGTTGGGGTTACGAGCAGTACTTC. The chain recombines TRBV15 with TRBJ2-7; TRBD2 aligns across 7 bases. The V gene's germline CDR1 is LNHNV and CDR2 YYDKDF (reference sequence). The V segment lost 1 base and the J segment 4 bases; nucleotides outside the gene matches: 10. This CDR3 is 16 amino acids long.

In this sample, this clone turned up once. Distinct nucleotide sequences in the sample also encode this CDR3. The rearrangement links TRBV7-2 to TRBJ2-3, with D possibly being TRBD1 (5 bases). CDR1 is SGHTA, CDR2 FQGNSA, per germline. The CDR3 is made up of 15 amino acids. The V end lost 1 base, the J end lost 3 bases, and 11 bases lay between the germline ends. The CDR3 DNA reads as TGTGCCAGCAGCTTAGGGGGCCTCTTGACAGATACGCAGTATTTT. It translates to CASSLGGLLTDTQYF.

The rearrangement links TRBV2 to TRBJ1-1; 9 bases are a match to TRBD1. V trimming: 8 bases; J trimming: 3 bases; junction bases outside the gene matches: 4. Germline-derived CDR1 and CDR2 are SNHLY and FYNNEI. This CDR3 region has 13 residues. CDR3: CASQGQGHTEAFF. The CDR3 region has the DNA TGTGCCAGCCAAGGACAGGGGCACACTGAAGCTTTCTTT.